This T cell receptor beta chain was captured in a study of Ad26.COV2.S vaccination and SARS-CoV-2 variants. Background on the study: Ad26.COV2.S shots went into the muscle once or twice, 56 days apart. Study-level results: Vaccine and placebo recipients had comparable breadth of non-spike TCRs. Placebo recipients trailed vaccine recipients in spike-specific TCR breadth. Using TCR breadth and depth analyses may have led to underestimated total T cell responses.

The V gene's germline CDR1 is MGHRA and CDR2 YSYEKL. The trim removed 2 bases at V and 0 bases at J, leaving 1 base unmatched. The CDR3 runs 14 residues. The treatment here: about 20 received Ad26.COV2.S at low or high dose, single or two shots; 5 received placebo; per-sample allocation not given. Samples were taken on day 63 after the first vaccine or placebo injection. Regarding this clone: The antigen is undetermined.

TCRdb's table, derived via immunoSEQ multiplex PCR, lists solely in-frame clones and lacks some. The sample shows nearly 400,000 clones, approximately 91% of them seen only once. The rearrangement joins TRBV4-1 to TRBJ2-7; 7 bases map to TRBD2. The material sequenced was peripheral blood, taken in a trial of Ad26.COV2.S vaccine versus placebo. This TCR was sampled from a person aged 18-65 years who received the Ad26.COV2.S COVID-19 vaccine or a placebo. Here the CDR3 reads CASSQTSDSYEQYF. Written as DNA, the CDR3 is TGCGCCAGCAGCCAAACTAGCGACTCCTACGAGCAGTACTTC.